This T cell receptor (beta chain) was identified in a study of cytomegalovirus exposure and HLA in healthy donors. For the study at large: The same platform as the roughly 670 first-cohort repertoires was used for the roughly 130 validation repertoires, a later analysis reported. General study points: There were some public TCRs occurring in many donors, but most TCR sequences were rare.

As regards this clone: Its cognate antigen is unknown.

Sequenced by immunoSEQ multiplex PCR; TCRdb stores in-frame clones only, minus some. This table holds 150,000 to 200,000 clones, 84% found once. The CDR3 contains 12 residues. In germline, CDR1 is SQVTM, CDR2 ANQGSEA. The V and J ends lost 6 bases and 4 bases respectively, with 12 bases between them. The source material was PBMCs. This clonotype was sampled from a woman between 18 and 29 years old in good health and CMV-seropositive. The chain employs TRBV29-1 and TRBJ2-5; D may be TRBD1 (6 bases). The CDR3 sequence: CSVYRAGETQYF. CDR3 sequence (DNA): TGCAGCGTGTACAGGGCGGGAGAGACCCAGTACTTC.